This TCR beta chain was captured by sequencing in a study of blood T cell repertoires in COVID-19. The wider study: PBMCs, B-cell-depleted T cells, or T cells were the source of the cDNA or gDNA that made up the material.

CDR1 is LNHNV, CDR2 YYDKDF, per germline (reference sequence). This CDR3 is built from 16 residues. The trim removed 2 bases at V and 4 bases at J, leaving 6 bases unmatched. TCRdb keeps only in-frame clones here, not all; method: immunoSEQ multiplex PCR. The data show approximately 65,000 clones, with about nine tenths seen just once and about 5.1% held by the top ten. The specimen was peripheral blood. The J gene is TRBJ2-2, the V gene TRBV15; 8 bases fit TRBD1. This clonotype originated in a woman between 18 and 30 years old with acute or convalescent COVID-19. This CDR3 is CATSRRTGFSTGELFF. CDR3 DNA: TGTGCCACCAGCAGAAGGACAGGGTTTAGCACCGGGGAGCTGTTTTTT.